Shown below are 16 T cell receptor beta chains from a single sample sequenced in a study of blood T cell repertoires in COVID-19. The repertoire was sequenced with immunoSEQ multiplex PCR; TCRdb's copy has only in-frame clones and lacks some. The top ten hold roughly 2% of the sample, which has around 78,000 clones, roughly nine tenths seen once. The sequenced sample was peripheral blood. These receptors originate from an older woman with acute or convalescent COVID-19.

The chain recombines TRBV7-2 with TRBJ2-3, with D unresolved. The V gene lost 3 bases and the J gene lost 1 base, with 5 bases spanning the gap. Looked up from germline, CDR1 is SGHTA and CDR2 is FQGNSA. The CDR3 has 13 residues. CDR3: CASSLPGTDTQYF. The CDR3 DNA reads TGTGCCAGCAGCTTGCCGGGCACAGATACGCAGTATTTT.

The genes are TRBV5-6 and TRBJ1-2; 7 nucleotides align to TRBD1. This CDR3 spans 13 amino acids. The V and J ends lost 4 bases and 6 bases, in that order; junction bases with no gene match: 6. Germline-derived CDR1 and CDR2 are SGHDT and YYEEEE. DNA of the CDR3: TGTGCCAGCAGCCGACAGGGATTCAATGGCTACACCTTC. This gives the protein CASSRQGFNGYTF.

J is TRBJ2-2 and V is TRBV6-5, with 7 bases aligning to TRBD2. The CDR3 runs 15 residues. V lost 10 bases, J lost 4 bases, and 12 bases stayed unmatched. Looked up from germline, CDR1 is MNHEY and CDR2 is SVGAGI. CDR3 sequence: CATPSGPRVTGELFF. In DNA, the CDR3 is TGTGCCACCCCTAGCGGCCCGCGGGTCACCGGGGAGCTGTTTTTT.

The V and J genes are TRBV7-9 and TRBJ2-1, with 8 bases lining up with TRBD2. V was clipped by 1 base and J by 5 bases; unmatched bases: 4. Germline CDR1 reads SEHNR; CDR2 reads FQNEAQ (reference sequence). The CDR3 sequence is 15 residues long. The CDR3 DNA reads TGTGCCAGCAGCTTAGGAAGTAGCGGGAACAATGAGCAGTTCTTC. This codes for CASSLGSSGNNEQFF.

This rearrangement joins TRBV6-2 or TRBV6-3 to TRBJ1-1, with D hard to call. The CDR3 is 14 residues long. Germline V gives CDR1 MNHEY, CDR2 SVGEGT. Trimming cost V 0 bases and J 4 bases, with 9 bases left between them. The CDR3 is CASSYSGGRTEAFF. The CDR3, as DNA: TGTGCCAGCAGTTACTCAGGAGGACGCACTGAAGCTTTCTTT.

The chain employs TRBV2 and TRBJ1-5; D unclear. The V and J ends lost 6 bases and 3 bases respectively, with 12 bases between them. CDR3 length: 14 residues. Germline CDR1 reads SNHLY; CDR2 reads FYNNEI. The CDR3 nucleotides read TGTGCCAGCAGCGGGAGTTCAATCAATCAGCCCCAGCATTTT. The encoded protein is CASSGSSINQPQHF.

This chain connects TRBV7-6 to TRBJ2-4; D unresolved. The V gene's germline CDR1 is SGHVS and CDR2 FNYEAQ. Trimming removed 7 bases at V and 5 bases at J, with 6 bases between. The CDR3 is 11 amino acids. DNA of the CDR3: TGTGCCAGCAATCCAGAAAACATTCAGTACTTC. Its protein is CASNPENIQYF.

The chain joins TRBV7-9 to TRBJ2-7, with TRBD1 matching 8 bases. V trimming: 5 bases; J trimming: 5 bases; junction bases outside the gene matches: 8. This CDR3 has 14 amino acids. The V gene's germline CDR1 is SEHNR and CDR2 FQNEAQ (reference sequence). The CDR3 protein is CASSNRQGIDEQYF. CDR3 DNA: TGTGCCAGCAGCAACAGACAGGGGATTGACGAGCAGTACTTC.

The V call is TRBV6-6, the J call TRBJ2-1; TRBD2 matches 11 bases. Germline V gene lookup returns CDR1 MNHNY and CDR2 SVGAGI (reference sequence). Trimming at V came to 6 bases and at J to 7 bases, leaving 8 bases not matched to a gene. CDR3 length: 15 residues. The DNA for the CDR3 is TGTGCCAGCAGGGCCGGACTAGCGGGTGTGAATGAGCAGTTCTTC. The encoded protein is CASRAGLAGVNEQFF.

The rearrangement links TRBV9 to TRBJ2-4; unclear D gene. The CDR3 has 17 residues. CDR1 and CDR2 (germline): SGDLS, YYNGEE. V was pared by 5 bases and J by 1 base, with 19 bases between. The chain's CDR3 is CASSPMAISEAKNIQYF. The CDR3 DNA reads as TGTGCCAGCAGTCCGATGGCAATCTCGGAGGCCAAAAACATTCAGTACTTC.

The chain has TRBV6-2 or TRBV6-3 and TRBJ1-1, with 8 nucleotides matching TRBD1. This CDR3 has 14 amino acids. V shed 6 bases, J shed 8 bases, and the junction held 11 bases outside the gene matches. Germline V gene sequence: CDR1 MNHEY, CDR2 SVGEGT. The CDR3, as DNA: TGTGCCAGCAGCCAATACGTAGGACAGGGCGAAGCTTTCTTT. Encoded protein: CASSQYVGQGEAFF.

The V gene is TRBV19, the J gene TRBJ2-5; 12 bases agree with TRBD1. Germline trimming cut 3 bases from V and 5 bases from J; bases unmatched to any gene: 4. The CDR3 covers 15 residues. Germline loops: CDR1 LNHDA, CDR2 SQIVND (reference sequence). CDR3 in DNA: TGTGCCAGTAGTATGGGACAGGGGGCGTTGGAGACCCAGTACTTC. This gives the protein CASSMGQGALETQYF.

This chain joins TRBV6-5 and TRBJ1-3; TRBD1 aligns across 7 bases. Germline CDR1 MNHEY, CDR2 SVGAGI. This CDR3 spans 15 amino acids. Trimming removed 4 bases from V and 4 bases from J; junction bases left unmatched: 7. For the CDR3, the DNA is TGTGCCAGCAGTTTGGAGACAGGGCGAGGAAACACCATATATTTT. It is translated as CASSLETGRGNTIYF.

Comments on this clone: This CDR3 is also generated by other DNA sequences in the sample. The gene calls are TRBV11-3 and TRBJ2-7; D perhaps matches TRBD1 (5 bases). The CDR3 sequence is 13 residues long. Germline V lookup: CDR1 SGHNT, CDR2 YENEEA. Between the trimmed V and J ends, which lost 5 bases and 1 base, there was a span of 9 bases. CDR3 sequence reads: CASSNTGSYEQYF. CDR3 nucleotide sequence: TGTGCCAGCAGCAACACAGGATCCTACGAGCAGTACTTC.

CDR3 region: CASSTASGTSTDTQYF. Written as DNA, the CDR3 is TGTGCCAGCAGCACTGCTAGCGGGACTAGCACAGATACGCAGTATTTT. V and J are TRBV7-3 and TRBJ2-3; 9 bases align to TRBD2. V was pared by 5 bases and J by 0 bases, with 6 bases of the junction left unmatched. The CDR3 length is 16 residues. Germline values: CDR1 SGHTA, CDR2 FQGTGA.

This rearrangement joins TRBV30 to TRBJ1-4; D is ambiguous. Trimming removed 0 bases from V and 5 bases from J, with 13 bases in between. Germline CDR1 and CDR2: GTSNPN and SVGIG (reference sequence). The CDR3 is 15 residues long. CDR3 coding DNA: TGTGCCTGGAGTGTATTGGAACTATTAAATGAAAAACTGTTTTTT. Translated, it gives CAWSVLELLNEKLFF.